Sequencing of this TCR beta chain was carried out in a study of cytomegalovirus exposure and HLA in healthy donors (dated by TCRdb to the late 2010s). With respect to the entire study: According to an earlier analysis of 550 to 750 of the donors, some 180 million T cells yielded 117 million unique TCR beta sequences and about 300 Gb of sequence data. Donor age, sex, ethnicity and CMV serostatus were collected together with the repertoire data. HLA typing included class I and class II loci at four-digit resolution. Among roughly 400 genotyped donors of the cohort, an average of approximately 240,000 unique TCR beta nucleotide sequences was sequenced per donor, of which about 19% were non-productive. High-throughput TCR immunosequencing, statistical association of individual TCRs with disease status, and machine learning were combined to predict cytomegalovirus infection status. Besides the first cohort of around 700 subjects, a separate validation cohort made up of roughly 130 different subjects was used. All discovery cohort repertoires had been generated on a single sequencing platform. Because of strong linkage in the cohort, a handful of DR-DQ haplotypes were treated as single units for association and clustering. In the later analysis, no new phenotypic data were used to find candidate immune exposures; instead, reliance was placed on TCR beta sequences and their occurrence across donors. Genome-wide SNP genotypes for about 60% of the roughly 700 donors were used in a later genetic analysis, which treated that subset as a discovery cohort. Among the roughly 410 genotyped donors, 75% to 90% belonged to the genetic ancestry cluster associated with self-reported Caucasian donors. The number of typed donors differed by locus: about 629-630 for A, B, C, DRB1 and DQB1; 500 to 550 for DQA1; 606 for DPA1; and 400 to 480 for DPB1. An early release covering more than 500 HLA-typed donors comprised 250 to 350 gigabases of sequencing data and around 85 million unique TCR sequences. Using immunosequencing, the study profiled T cell repertoires from 640 or so subjects and related those repertoires to cytomegalovirus serostatus. The study was designed to test whether signatures of past pathogen exposure could be identified by cataloging public T cell receptors. An earlier analysis of a few hundred of the donors applied high-throughput TCR beta sequencing to assess whether each TCR beta V gene segment acted as functional or pseudogenic. A later analysis re-analyzed previously published TCR beta repertoires from about 730 donors and added high-resolution HLA genotyping to study TCR occurrence patterns. What the work shows at the level of the full study, not this receptor alone: Because HLA typing was missing for some donors at each locus, association tests included only the typed subset. In the study, 164 TCR beta chains were listed as associated with cytomegalovirus. Because counts were too low, seventeen rarely observed V segments, including chromosome 9 orphons, were excluded from the earlier analysis of around 590 of the donors. Compared with equally common non-associated chains, HLA-associated TCR beta chains in a later analysis were more clonally expanded and had lower generation probabilities. Only TCR beta chains were sequenced in this cohort, and the absence of alpha or paired-chain data limited detectable features. An association between a missense DCLRE1C variant and V-gene and J-gene trimming of TCR beta chains was found in a later genetic analysis and replicated in an independent cohort. The authors suggested that the approach could potentially be generalized to other disease states and immunological phenotypes. An earlier analysis of 587 of the donors showed that most TCR beta V segments appeared in productive rearrangements either about 90% or about 30% of the time, which broadly matched IMGT annotations. The classifier was reported to diagnose cytomegalovirus status with high specificity and sensitivity in both the original and validation cohorts. The sequencing pipeline was judged likely to have produced a cluster of highly shared sequence variants as a technical artifact. Specific HLA alleles were associated with over 15,000 TCR beta sequences at a false discovery rate of 0.05 in a later analysis. Across donors, most TCR sequences were observed very rarely, whereas some public TCRs were present in many individuals. Several of the top co-occurrence clusters appeared to be linked to parvovirus B19, influenza, CMV and Epstein-Barr virus, according to a later analysis. A further reported finding was that TCR beta sequences accurately predicted the HLA-A and HLA-B alleles for most subjects in the first cohort. The only immune exposure information available for the cohort was CMV serostatus. When HLA alleles, especially DR and DQ, strongly co-occurred, TCR associations were difficult to assign to individual alleles. Most CMV-associated TCR beta chains appeared to be HLA-restricted in a later analysis, and the HLA associations seemed to be driven largely by CMV exposure. Three of the identified cytomegalovirus-associated TCR beta chains were confirmed in vitro to be specific for cytomegalovirus antigens. Correlated functional status among segregating V segments might be attributable to linkage disequilibrium, but an unknown experimental factor could not be ruled out. In a later analysis, the rate of TCR association differed among HLA loci, with DRB1 alleles having the most associated TCRs and HLA-C alleles having the fewest. Compared with the approximately 710-donor mean, donors in an Asian-associated ancestry cluster had fewer N-insertions in productive TCRs, according to a later genetic analysis. The presence/absence analyses assumed that sequencing depth was roughly uniform across donors, and that assumption may not be true.

The library was made by the immunoSEQ multiplex PCR assay. For the multiplex PCR, a mixture combining 60 forward primers for TCR Vbeta segments and 13 reverse primers for TCR Jbeta segments was used. A multiplex PCR assay on genomic DNA amplified the CDR3 region of rearranged TCR beta genes. Amplified TCR beta libraries were sequenced as 87-base-pair reads on the Illumina HiSeq System. In the source study's methods: A later analysis tallied tens of millions of unique TCR beta chains across the approximately 670 repertoires, and about 10 million of those chains were shared by two or more donors. Raw reads were error-corrected and collapsed into unique sequences with a nearest-neighbor algorithm that merged closely related sequences to remove PCR and sequencing errors. CDR3 sequences were aligned to IMGT reference sequences to assign V, D and J gene segments. For a sequence to be retained, at least a six-nucleotide match to both a V gene segment and a J gene segment was required. A rearrangement counted as productive if the CDR3 had no stop codons and remained in frame with V and J, and every other rearrangement counted as non-productive. CDR3 was defined by IMGT convention, running from the second conserved V-encoded cysteine to the conserved J-encoded phenylalanine. Sequences without an unambiguous match to a single V gene segment were excluded from the earlier analysis of 500 to 700 of the donors. An earlier analysis of 587 of the donors called V segments functional above 56.7% productive rearrangements and segregating when the between-donor standard deviation exceeded 5%. A statistical classification framework was built for diagnosing cytomegalovirus status from the catalog of TCR beta chain sequences. In a later analysis, TCR nucleotide sequences were compared against IMGT/GENE-DB human TR gene sequences so that V and J genes could be assigned. The TCRdist pipeline was used in a later analysis to assign CDR3 sequences and most-parsimonious VDJ recombination scenarios. In a later analysis, every TCR beta chain was defined by the combination of its CDR3 amino acid sequence and its V-gene family, and reads without a unique V-gene family were dropped. A later analysis removed 550 to 650 highly shared, low-generation-probability nucleotide sequences to deal with suspected cross-contamination and a sequencing artifact. In a later analysis, a clonal expansion index was calculated for each public chain from normalized within-repertoire ranks of inferred template counts. In a later analysis, generation probabilities were computed using a VDJ recombination model fitted to out-of-frame rearrangements, and the results were checked against IGoR. Hypergeometric tests were used in a later analysis to score TCR-TCR, TCR-HLA and TCR-CMV co-occurrence, with a repertoire-size bias correction applied to the TCR pairs. False discovery rates were estimated in a later analysis by permuting HLA or CMV assignments 20 times. In a later analysis, co-occurring TCRs were grouped using DBSCAN, with TCRdist sequence similarity added in when clustering inside HLA-allele-positive subsets. For co-occurrence clustering, repertoires with fewer than 30,000 or more than 120,000 public chains were excluded, along with about five repertoires with anomalous nucleotide sharing. TCRdb stores this immuneACCESS table with in-frame sequences only. Part of the clones is absent; in the studies checked, under half of the shortfall reflects unresolved V genes, and no reason is known for the rest. That table supplies the V and J calls and clone size; D and trimming were determined from the DNA. The sample table records some 130,000 clones; about 80% of these occur just once. Of the sample, roughly 3.5% falls within the top ten clones.

This clone has only one observation. Its antigen is still unknown. Base qualities are missing; no much larger clone stands one base away. The cohort was made up of roughly 670 healthy bone marrow donors. At the time of sampling, every cohort member was nominally healthy, though immune exposures that went unrecorded were likely present. The donor tested CMV seronegative, placing the donor among the approximately 400 seronegative members of the cohort. A peripheral blood sample was collected from each donor, and TCR beta sequencing was performed on peripheral blood mononuclear cells. Genomic DNA was extracted from the blood cell samples with the Qiagen DNeasy Blood Extraction Kit. The sequence came from a male donor in good health and CMV-seronegative. The specimen sequenced was PBMCs.

The CDR3 reads as follows: CSVSTFSYEQYF. At the DNA level, the sequence is TGCAGCGTTTCGACTTTCTCCTACGAGCAGTACTTC. The V and J genes are TRBV29-1 and TRBJ2-7, with the D gene not confidently named. Counted from cysteine to phenylalanine, this CDR3 has 12 amino acids. Of the read, only the CDR3 DNA is kept; its 36 bases are in frame from base 1. The germline V gene supplies CDR1 SQVTM and CDR2 ANQGSEA. V gives up 5 bases and J gives up 0 bases, and the segment between their germline ends measures 8 bases.